A single sample gave rise to the 24 T cell receptor beta chains below, sequenced in a study of control samples from healthy donors and cancer patients. Profiling relied on immunoSEQ multiplex PCR, and the TCRdb table lists in-frame clones only, not all of them. The data contain almost 85,000 clones, more than 65% of them seen just once; the ten biggest clones take up roughly 12%. The sequenced sample was PBMCs. The receptors derive from a man in his 60s with head and neck cancer.

The rearrangement uses TRBV2 and TRBJ2-5; D remains ambiguous. The CDR3 is 13 residues long. Germline assignment: CDR1 SNHLY and CDR2 FYNNEI. The V end lost 6 bases, the J end lost 1 base, and 9 bases lay between the germline ends. The CDR3 is CASSQRLQETQYF. The CDR3 nucleotides read TGTGCCAGCAGCCAGCGCCTCCAAGAGACCCAGTACTTC. The variable domain in full, with the rest retrieved from reference TRBV2 and TRBJ2-5, is EPEVTQTPSHQVTQMGQEVILRCVPISNHLYFYWYRQILGQKVEFLVSFYNNEISEKSEIFDDQFSVERPDGSNFTLKIRSTKLEDSAMYFCASSQRLQETQYFGPGTRLLVL.

This chain joins TRBV4-2 and TRBJ2-7, with 10 bases aligning to TRBD1. Germline CDR1 reads LGHNA; CDR2 reads YNFKEQ. V was clipped by 3 bases and J by 2 bases; unmatched bases: 4. CDR3 length equals 15 residues. The CDR3 protein is CASSHAGTGAYEQYF. CDR3 coding DNA: TGTGCCAGCAGCCATGCCGGGACAGGGGCCTACGAGCAGTACTTC.

This clone appeared once. The chain carries TRBV27 and TRBJ1-2, with TRBD1 identical over 9 bases. In germline, CDR1 is MNHEY, CDR2 SMNVEV (reference sequence). The CDR3 contains 15 residues. The junction had 2 bases not matched to a gene; V was cut back by 0 bases and J by 3 bases. In nucleotides, the CDR3 is TGTGCCAGCAGTTTATCGGACAGGGGTTACTATGGCTACACCTTC. Translating gives CASSLSDRGYYGYTF.

The CDR3 DNA reads TGTGCCAGCAGTATACTCGGTTCCTACAATGAGCAGTTCTTC. It yields the protein CASSILGSYNEQFF. The rearrangement uses TRBV27 and TRBJ2-1; no definite D call. The CDR3 runs to 14 residues. Germline V gene lookup returns CDR1 MNHEY and CDR2 SMNVEV (reference sequence). Trimming pared 5 bases from V and 1 base from J, leaving 9 bases between.

The rearrangement uses TRBV6-5 and TRBJ2-7; 9 bases match TRBD1. The germline V gene encodes CDR1 MNHEY and CDR2 SVGAGI. CDR3 size: 15 residues. Trimming removed 3 bases from V and 3 bases from J; junction bases left unmatched: 6. CDR3: CASSYSGTGHYEQYF. CDR3 coding DNA: TGTGCCAGCAGTTATTCCGGGACAGGGCACTACGAGCAGTACTTC.

The chain couples TRBV29-1 to TRBJ2-3, with D perhaps TRBD2 (6 bases). This CDR3 comprises 13 residues. V lost 1 base and J 6 bases, leaving 11 bases between the germline ends. CDR1 is SQVTM, CDR2 ANQGSEA, per germline. The CDR3 spells CSVEGLARDTQYF. The CDR3 nucleotides read TGCAGCGTTGAAGGTCTAGCGAGGGATACGCAGTATTTT.

The rearrangement links TRBV7-6 to TRBJ2-5, with D tentatively TRBD1 or TRBD2 (5 bases each). V shed 3 bases and J shed 6 bases, with 11 bases lying between them. The CDR3 length is 13 residues. The germline V gene has CDR1 SGHVS and CDR2 FNYEAQ. The CDR3 nucleotides are TGTGCCAGCAGCTTCGAGGGGAAGAAGACCCAGTACTTC. As protein: CASSFEGKKTQYF. Complete variable domain (other parts from reference TRBV7-6 and TRBJ2-5): GAGVSQSPRYKVTKRGQDVALRCDPISGHVSLYWYRQALGQGPEFLTYFNYEAQQDKSGLPNDRFSAERPEGSISTLTIQRTEQRDSAMYRCASSFEGKKTQYFGPGTRLLVL.

Relative to its sample, this clone is medium-sized (0.01 to 0.1%). This sample also contains other DNA sequences that code for the same CDR3. The rearrangement joins TRBV5-1 to TRBJ2-2, with 10 positions matching TRBD2. The trim removed 5 bases at V and 6 bases at J, leaving 7 bases unmatched. The CDR3 has 15 residues. Germline values: CDR1 SGHRS, CDR2 YFSETQ. As DNA, the CDR3 is TGCGCCAGCAGACTAGGCCTAGCGGGAGCCGGGGAGCTGTTTTTT. This codes for CASRLGLAGAGELFF.

This chain links TRBV9 with TRBJ2-2; D perhaps matches TRBD1 (7 bases). The germline V gene encodes CDR1 SGDLS and CDR2 YYNGEE. V was trimmed by 4 bases and J by 3 bases, leaving 22 bases between them. There are 18 residues in the CDR3. The CDR3 sequence is CASSPAQGGFLYTGELFF. The CDR3 DNA reads TGTGCCAGCAGCCCAGCCCAGGGGGGATTTTTGTACACCGGGGAGCTGTTTTTT.

Comments on this clone: One end of the junction varies from germline; a read error may be responsible. CDR3 in amino acids: CASSPGLSPPDTQYF. The CDR3 DNA sequence: TGTGCTAGCAGCCCAGGACTCAGCCCCCCAGATACGCAGTATTTT. V is TRBV7-7 and J is TRBJ2-3; D may be TRBD2 (5 bases). This CDR3 spans 15 amino acids. CDR1 is SSHAT, CDR2 FNYEAQ, per germline (reference sequence).

V and J are TRBV14 and TRBJ1-1, with a tentative D call TRBD1 (5 bases). Germline loops: CDR1 SGHDN, CDR2 FVKESK. This CDR3 spans 16 amino acids. Trimming cost V 3 bases and J 7 bases, with 21 bases left between them. For the CDR3, the DNA is TGTGCCAGCAGCCATTTGGGCCGGGGGAGAACGGATGAAGCTTTCTTT. It is translated as CASSHLGRGRTDEAFF.

The CDR3 spells CASSFGTVPDTQYF. CDR3 nucleotide sequence: TGTGCCAGCAGTTTTGGGACTGTACCAGATACGCAGTATTTT. V and J are TRBV27 and TRBJ2-3, with a weak D call TRBD2 (6 bases). Germline values: CDR1 MNHEY, CDR2 SMNVEV (reference sequence). The CDR3 has 14 amino acids. The V end was cut by 3 bases, the J end by 4 bases, with 11 bases between.

The CDR3: CASSLRSTDTQYF. The CDR3 DNA sequence: TGTGCCAGCAGCTTACGGTCCACAGATACGCAGTATTTT. V and J are TRBV11-3 and TRBJ2-3; D remains unclear. CDR3 size: 13 residues. V was trimmed by 2 bases and J by 2 bases, leaving 5 bases between them. The germline V gene has CDR1 SGHNT and CDR2 YENEEA.

The chain links TRBV7-8 to TRBJ2-7; perhaps TRBD1 as D (5 bases). Germline V CDR1 and CDR2: SGHVS, FQNEAQ. V gave up 1 base and J gave up 0 bases, with 13 bases separating them. This CDR3 has 16 residues. The CDR3 sequence is CASSLGSTVVSYEQYF. The CDR3 coding sequence is TGTGCCAGCAGCTTAGGGTCGACAGTTGTCTCCTACGAGCAGTACTTC. The variable domain in full, with the rest retrieved from reference TRBV7-8 and TRBJ2-7, is GAGVSQSPRYKVAKRGQDVALRCDPISGHVSLFWYQQALGQGPEFLTYFQNEAQLDKSGLPSDRFFAERPEGSVSTLKIQRTQQEDSAVYLCASSLGSTVVSYEQYFGPGTRLTVT.

The J gene is TRBJ2-1, the V gene TRBV24-1; either TRBD1 or TRBD2 may supply D (5 bases each). Germline values: CDR1 KGHDR, CDR2 SFDVKD. With 4 bases removed from V and 8 bases from J, the gap between germline ends came to 17 bases. The CDR3 runs to 15 residues. CDR3 bases: TGTGCCACCAGTGACCCCGGGACCCTTAAGGATGAGCAGTTCTTC. This codes for CATSDPGTLKDEQFF.

This clone was recorded only once. This chain uses TRBV2 with TRBJ1-5; maybe TRBD1 (5 bases). CDR1 is SNHLY, CDR2 FYNNEI, per germline. This CDR3 spans 12 amino acids. V was shortened by 1 base and J by 9 bases, with 7 bases between the two germline ends. CDR3 residues: CASSEGGRPQHF. CDR3 coding DNA: TGTGCCAGCAGTGAAGGGGGCCGGCCCCAGCATTTT.

The V gene is TRBV28, the J gene TRBJ1-3, with D perhaps TRBD1 (5 bases). The germline V and J ends were trimmed by 6 bases and 6 bases, with 18 bases remaining between them. The CDR3 has 15 residues. CDR1 is MDHEN and CDR2 is SYDVKM in the germline V gene. CDR3 DNA sequence: TGTGCCAGCAGCGGCGGGGGGTATTCGGAAAACACCATATATTTT. It yields the protein CASSGGGYSENTIYF.

This clone has more than one count but fewer than ten. The rearrangement joins TRBV6-6 to TRBJ2-5; weak D call: TRBD2 (5 bases). The CDR3 consists of 13 residues. The ends were cut back, 2 bases at V and 4 bases at J, with 8 bases in the middle. Germline CDR1 reads MNHNY; CDR2 reads SVGAGI (reference sequence). The CDR3 DNA reads TGTGCCAGCAGTTACGGAGGACTAGAGACCCAGTACTTC. Its translation: CASSYGGLETQYF.

The CDR3 sequence: CAWSPRGAYSGNTIYF. In nucleotides, the CDR3 is TGTGCCTGGAGCCCACGGGGGGCTTATTCTGGAAACACCATATATTTT. The rearrangement links TRBV30 to TRBJ1-3, with D perhaps TRBD1 (6 bases). Germline CDR1 is GTSNPN and CDR2 is SVGIG (reference sequence). V lost 3 bases and J 1 base, leaving 16 bases between the germline ends. This CDR3 comprises 16 residues.

The chain is built from TRBV3-1 (or the pseudogene TRBV3-2) and TRBJ1-5, with TRBD1 as a possible D gene (5 bases). V lost 2 bases to trimming and J lost 0 bases, with 11 bases between them. Germline V gene sequence: CDR1 LGHDT, CDR2 YNNKEL (reference sequence). The CDR3 spans 16 residues. CDR3 DNA: TGTGCCAGCAGCCAACAGGGCGCAAATAGCAATCAGCCCCAGCATTTT. Translating gives CASSQQGANSNQPQHF.

This sequence joins TRBV5-1 and TRBJ2-3, with no clear D. V lost 0 bases, J lost 2 bases, and 7 bases lay in between. CDR1 SGHRS and CDR2 YFSETQ come from the germline V gene. The CDR3 runs 14 residues. CDR3 residues: CASSLVTITDTQYF. The CDR3 bases are TGCGCCAGCAGCTTGGTCACGATCACAGATACGCAGTATTTT. The entire variable domain, with the rest obtained from reference TRBV5-1 and TRBJ2-3, is as follows: KAGVTQTPRYLIKTRGQQVTLSCSPISGHRSVSWYQQTPGQGLQFLFEYFSETQRNKGNFPGRFSGRQFSNSRSEMNVSTLELGDSALYLCASSLVTITDTQYFGPGTRLTVL.

This chain joins TRBV7-9 and TRBJ1-2, with TRBD1 matching 12 bases. With 7 bases clipped from V and 8 bases from J, the junction kept 11 bases outside the gene matches. CDR1 SEHNR and CDR2 FQNEAQ come from the germline V gene (reference sequence). The length of the CDR3 is 15 residues. CDR3 sequence reads: CASIVPGQGARGYTF. The CDR3 bases are TGTGCCAGCATCGTCCCGGGACAGGGGGCGCGAGGCTACACCTTC. Variable domain in full (rest from reference TRBV7-9 and TRBJ1-2): DTGVSQNPRHKITKRGQNVTFRCDPISEHNRLYWYRQTLGQGPEFLTYFQNEAQLEKSRLLSDRFSAERPKGSFSTLEIQRTEQGDSAMYLCASIVPGQGARGYTFGSGTRLTVV.

The chain is built from TRBV27 and TRBJ1-1; a possible D gene is TRBD1 (5 bases). V shed 3 bases and J shed 3 bases, with 11 bases lying between them. Germline CDR1 MNHEY, CDR2 SMNVEV (reference sequence). The CDR3 is 14 residues long. The CDR3 nucleotides are TGTGCCAGCAGTTTCGCGGGGGACCACACTGAAGCTTTCTTT. Translated: CASSFAGDHTEAFF.

This clone was seen more than once but under ten times. In the same sample, other DNA sequences code for this CDR3. J is TRBJ2-1 and V is TRBV5-1; 7 bases are shared with TRBD1. CDR1 and CDR2 (germline): SGHRS, YFSETQ. The CDR3 totals 15 residues. Losses at the gene ends were 0 bases for V and 0 bases for J; bases not matched to a gene: 0. The CDR3 DNA reads as TGCGCCAGCAGCTTGGGACAGGGCTCCTACAATGAGCAGTTCTTC. The encoded protein is CASSLGQGSYNEQFF.